One sample yielded the 9 T cell receptor beta chains listed below, sequenced in a study of T cells in Graves' hyperthyroidism and ophthalmopathy (dated 2019 in TCRdb). The library relied on multiplex PCR. Sequencer: Illumina HiSeq 2000. Amplification of TCR beta CDR3 regions was carried out from RNA transcripts. The TCR CDR3 was subjected to a first round of RT-PCR using the HTBI primer set and the Qiagen OneStep RT-PCR kit. TCRdb reworked the public reads: Q25 trimming with fastp, MiXCR clone assembly, productive beta chains retained. When rows share a CDR3 protein, they turn into one entry using the most common DNA and genes. This sample holds around 250,000 distinct CDR3 sequences; roughly 22% were observed only once. The ten largest clones capture approximately 35% of the sample. Sequencing input: blood. The source of these receptors is a woman aged 35 to 49 with Graves' ophthalmopathy.

The CDR3 is CASSPGLAVSEQYF. The CDR3 nucleotides are TGTGCCAGCTCACCGGGACTAGCGGTCTCGGAGCAGTACTTC. The chain employs TRBV18 and TRBJ2-7; TRBD2 aligns across 11 bases. This CDR3 has 14 amino acids. CDR1 is KGHSH and CDR2 is LQKENI in the germline V gene. The V segment lost 3 bases and the J segment 7 bases; nucleotides outside the gene matches: 5.

This clonotype was detected many times. The chain carries TRBV7-3 and TRBJ2-5; unclear D gene. The ends were cut back, 4 bases at V and 2 bases at J, with 8 bases in the middle. The CDR3 totals 13 residues. Germline V gene lookup returns CDR1 SGHTA and CDR2 FQGTGA. The CDR3 region has the DNA TGTGCCAGCAGCTCTCTTCCACAAGAGACCCAGTACTTC. It codes for CASSSLPQETQYF.

This clonotype came up many times. V gene TRBV27 combines with J gene TRBJ2-2; the D gene is possibly TRBD1 (5 bases). The CDR3 contains 16 residues. CDR1 is MNHEY, CDR2 SMNVEV, per germline (reference sequence). V gave up 5 bases and J gave up 1 base, with 14 bases separating them. The CDR3 sequence: CASSLTGVLNTGELFF. In nucleotides, the CDR3 is TGTGCCAGCAGTCTTACAGGCGTTTTGAACACCGGGGAGCTGTTTTTT.

This clonotype was found once. This chain joins TRBV6-2 or TRBV6-3 and TRBJ1-1; D not resolved. Germline CDR1 and CDR2: MNHEY and SVGEGT. There are 13 residues in the CDR3. The V and J ends lost 10 bases and 1 base respectively, with 13 bases between them. The CDR3 protein is CATEASGNTEAFF. In DNA, the CDR3 is TGTGCCACCGAGGCCAGTGGGAACACTGAAGCTTTCTTT.

Many counts were recorded for this clonotype. The chain is built from TRBV20-1 and TRBJ2-2, with 12 bases identical to TRBD2. CDR1 DFQATT and CDR2 SNEGSKA come from the germline V gene (reference sequence). Unmatched junction bases numbered 14, after V lost 4 bases and J lost 8 bases. The CDR3 is made up of 17 amino acids. The CDR3 DNA reads TGCAGTGCTACCTCCCCAACACCGACTAGCGGGAGTGGGGAGCTGTTTTTT. Its protein is CSATSPTPTSGSGELFF.

The table lists this clonotype with many counts. The chain combines TRBV6-1 with TRBJ2-7; D is ambiguous. Per germline, CDR1 MNHNS and CDR2 SASEGT. V was pared by 1 base and J by 2 bases, with 6 bases between. CDR3 length: 13 residues. The CDR3 DNA sequence: TGTGCCAGCAGTGAAGGACCTGCCTACGAGCAGTACTTC. Residues: CASSEGPAYEQYF.

This clonotype appeared many times. The J gene is TRBJ2-7, the V gene TRBV6-5; D gene uncertain. The CDR3 sequence is 12 residues long. V dropped 10 bases and J dropped 3 bases, with 13 bases sitting between them. Germline V gene lookup returns CDR1 MNHEY and CDR2 SVGAGI. Here the CDR3 reads CATALSIYEQYF. The CDR3 nucleotides are TGTGCCACGGCCCTATCAATCTACGAGCAGTACTTC.

This clonotype was counted at least ten times. The chain couples TRBV20-1 to TRBJ1-5; D is possibly TRBD1 (5 bases). The CDR3 extends over 12 amino acids. V lost 6 bases, J lost 6 bases, and 12 bases lay in between. Looked up from germline, CDR1 is DFQATT and CDR2 is SNEGSKA (reference sequence). CDR3 sequence: CSAVGGGQPQHF. CDR3 sequence (DNA): TGCAGTGCCGTGGGGGGTGGTCAGCCCCAGCATTTT.

The chain combines TRBV28 with TRBJ2-7, with TRBD2 matching over 10 bases. The length of the CDR3 is 15 residues. Germline CDR1 reads MDHEN; CDR2 reads SYDVKM. V shed 7 bases and J 3 bases; nucleotides not matched to a gene: 9. The CDR3 DNA sequence: TGTGCCAGCACCGAACTAGCGGGACTTGTCTACGAGCAGTACTTC. Encoded protein: CASTELAGLVYEQYF. Full variable domain (rest looked up from reference TRBV28 and TRBJ2-7): DVKVTQSSRYLVKRTGEKVFLECVQDMDHENMFWYRQDPGLGLRLIYFSYDVKMKEKGDIPEGYSVSREKKERFSLILESASTNQTSMYLCASTELAGLVYEQYFGPGTRLTVT.